Reported below is one T cell receptor (beta chain). This CDR3 has 15 residues. Germline V gene data show CDR1 as LNHDA and CDR2 as SQIVND (reference sequence). Trimming pared 9 bases from V and 3 bases from J, leaving 20 bases between. CD8+ and CD4+ T cells taken from blood had their TCR beta sequenced. Healthy donors matched for age and sex were used as controls. This entry comes from a study of CD8 T cells in Susac syndrome. Reverse transcription used roughly 0.5 to 1 ug RNA and random hexamers. Coverage of TCR beta CDR3 amplification by immunoSEQ multiplex PCR extended to 54 Vbeta and 13 Jbeta. MiXCR, run by TCRdb on the immunoSEQ multiplex PCR reads, gives a single entry per CDR3 protein. This table holds around 140,000 distinct CDR3 sequences, approximately 94% found once.

The chain is built from TRBV19 and TRBJ2-5; D tentatively reads TRBD1 or TRBD2 (5 bases each). The origin of this receptor is a human donor in good health. The specimen was CD4+ T cells from PBMCs. CDR3 loop: CASSYRGARKETQYF. CDR3 bases: TGTGCCAGCTCATACAGAGGGGCTCGTAAAGAGACCCAGTACTTC.